The rows below give T cell receptor beta chains drawn from one sample of a study of PD-L1 blockade in urothelial cancer. The protocol was immunoSEQ multiplex PCR, while the TCRdb copy is restricted to in-frame clones and leaves out a portion. Of roughly 52,000 clones in the sample, approximately 79% are singletons; the top ten hold about 10%. The material was PBMCs, obtained around atezolizumab (anti-PD-L1) treatment. The receptors shown here come from an older man with urothelial cancer. Each CDR3 is given with its conserved first and last residue. D genes are given only for firm matches. Clone size, where shown, is once, few, many, or a class for clones that have expanded.

TRBV28	TRBD2	.	TRBJ2-3	CASSPTLAGAEDTQYF	TGTGCCAGCAGTCCCACTTTAGCGGGAGCGGAAGATACGCAGTATTTT
TRBV5-5	.	.	TRBJ1-2	CASILVQGYGYTF	TGTGCCAGCATTCTTGTACAGGGCTATGGCTACACCTTC
TRBV19	.	.	TRBJ1-5	CASSRVTAGGNQPQHF	TGTGCCAGTAGTAGGGTAACAGCGGGCGGCAATCAGCCCCAGCATTTT
TRBV10-3	.	few	TRBJ1-5	CAISESDFYSNQPQHF	TGTGCCATCAGTGAGTCCGACTTTTATAGCAATCAGCCCCAGCATTTT
TRBV28	.	many	TRBJ1-1	CASSLGSNTEAFF	TGTGCCAGCAGTTTAGGCTCGAACACTGAAGCTTTCTTT
TRBV21-1	.	.	TRBJ2-7	CASSTRDRENEQYF	TGTGCCAGCAGCACCCGGGACAGGGAAAACGAGCAGTACTTC
TRBV7-7	TRBD2	few	TRBJ2-2	CASSFGSGSLSGELFF	TGTGCTAGCAGCTTCGGTAGCGGGAGCTTGAGCGGGGAGCTGTTTTTT
TRBV18	TRBD2	.	TRBJ2-5	CASSRTSGSQETQYF	TGTGCCAGCTCACGGACTAGCGGTTCGCAAGAGACCCAGTACTTC
TRBV28	TRBD1	.	TRBJ1-4	CASIEQGAQNEKLFF	TGTGCCAGCATAGAACAGGGGGCTCAGAATGAAAAACTGTTTTTT
TRBV28	TRBD2	.	TRBJ2-2	CASSFSGRRTGELFF	TGTGCCAGCAGTTTTAGCGGGAGGAGAACCGGGGAGCTGTTTTTT
TRBV5-6	TRBD2	.	TRBJ2-5	CASSLAAGLAGGYQETQYF	TGTGCCAGCAGCTTGGCCGCGGGACTAGCGGGAGGATACCAAGAGACCCAGTACTTC
TRBV5-1	TRBD2	.	TRBJ2-1	CASSRLAGAYNEQFF	TGCGCCAGCAGCCGACTAGCGGGAGCCTACAATGAGCAGTTCTTC
TRBV19	.	.	TRBJ1-2	CASNSPGLGLYGYTF	TGTGCCAGCAACTCCCCGGGACTAGGGCTCTATGGCTACACCTTC
TRBV11-3	.	.	TRBJ1-1	CASSRGDTEAFF	TGTGCCAGCAGCCGGGGGGACACTGAAGCTTTCTTT
TRBV18	TRBD1	.	TRBJ1-3	CASSPPGGGLDTIYF	TGTGCCAGCTCACCACCAGGAGGGGGCTTGGACACCATATATTTT
TRBV30	TRBD2	.	TRBJ2-7	CAWSLTERGYEQYF	TGTGCCTGGAGTCTGACTGAGCGGGGCTACGAGCAGTACTTC
TRBV5-1	TRBD2	.	TRBJ2-3	CASSLPLAGVPDTQYF	TGCGCCAGCAGCTTGCCGCTAGCGGGAGTACCAGATACGCAGTATTTT
TRBV28	.	.	TRBJ1-3	CASTVGLRLQNTIYF	TGTGCCAGCACCGTTGGGCTCCGCTTGCAGAACACCATATATTTT
TRBV6-1	TRBD2	.	TRBJ2-7	CASSEGGRGTSGTYEQYF	TGTGCCAGCAGTGAGGGGGGGAGAGGGACTAGCGGGACCTACGAGCAGTACTTC
TRBV4-1	TRBD2	.	TRBJ2-1	CASSQDGTTSTGRNEQFF	TGCGCCAGCAGCCAAGATGGGACGACTAGCACGGGTCGAAATGAGCAGTTCTTC
TRBV19	.	.	TRBJ2-1	CASSIFKSSYNEQFF	TGTGCCAGTAGTATTTTTAAGAGCTCCTACAATGAGCAGTTCTTC
TRBV14	.	once	TRBJ2-4	CASSQDSRAGTKNIQYF	TGTGCCAGCAGCCAAGATAGTAGGGCAGGGACCAAAAACATTCAGTACTTC
TRBV19	.	.	TRBJ2-2	CASSIHGTNTGELFF	TGTGCCAGTAGTATTCACGGTACGAACACCGGGGAGCTGTTTTTT
TRBV9	.	few	TRBJ2-5	CASSVAPQGLTETQYF	TGTGCCAGCAGCGTAGCCCCCCAGGGGCTAACGGAGACCCAGTACTTC
TRBV27	TRBD1	.	TRBJ1-5	CASSPWTGPSNQPQHF	TGTGCCAGCAGTCCTTGGACAGGACCGAGCAATCAGCCCCAGCATTTT
TRBV28	.	.	TRBJ2-6	CASSHTTGAGANVLTF	TGTGCCAGCAGCCATACCACAGGAGCTGGGGCCAACGTCCTGACTTTC
TRBV7-9	TRBD2	.	TRBJ2-7	CASSITSGRASYEQYF	TGTGCCAGCAGCATTACTAGCGGGAGGGCCTCATACGAGCAGTACTTC
TRBV10-1	.	.	TRBJ2-5	CASSESLQETQYF	TGCGCCAGCAGTGAGTCTCTACAAGAGACCCAGTACTTC
TRBV19	TRBD1	.	TRBJ1-5	CASSPQQGASNQPQHF	TGTGCCAGTAGTCCGCAACAGGGGGCAAGCAATCAGCCCCAGCATTTT
TRBV30	.	.	TRBJ2-1	CAWSRGPVYNEQFF	TGTGCCTGGAGTCGTGGGCCCGTTTACAATGAGCAGTTCTTC
TRBV7-9	TRBD1	.	TRBJ1-2	CASSATDRGAVGYTF	TGTGCCAGCAGCGCGACCGACAGGGGCGCGGTTGGCTACACCTTC
TRBV5-6	.	few	TRBJ2-7	CASSLDLGGYEQYF	TGTGCCAGCAGCTTGGATTTGGGGGGCTACGAGCAGTACTTC
TRBV4-1	TRBD1	.	TRBJ2-1	CASSPGDRNYNEQFF	TGCGCCAGCAGCCCCGGGGACAGGAATTACAATGAGCAGTTCTTC
TRBV28	TRBD1	.	TRBJ2-7	CASRDGQASYEQYF	TGTGCCAGCAGGGACGGACAGGCCTCCTACGAGCAGTACTTC
TRBV30	.	.	TRBJ2-5	CASRGPQYF	TGTGCCTCCCGTGGGCCCCAGTACTTC
TRBV7-9	TRBD1	.	TRBJ1-1	CASSFAGGDRVEAFF	TGTGCCAGCAGCTTTGCAGGGGGCGATAGGGTTGAAGCTTTCTTT
TRBV7-9	TRBD1	.	TRBJ1-1	CASSSGQGTEAFF	TGTGCCAGCAGCTCGGGACAGGGCACTGAAGCTTTCTTT
TRBV7-6	TRBD1	.	TRBJ1-3	CASSSDREGSGNTIYF	TGTGCCAGCAGCTCGGACAGGGAAGGCTCTGGAAACACCATATATTTT
TRBV28	.	once	TRBJ2-7	CASSSLTLYEQYF	TGTGCCAGCAGTTCCCTAACGCTCTACGAGCAGTACTTC
TRBV28	TRBD1	.	TRBJ2-5	CASSDRGVTQYF	TGTGCCAGCAGTGACAGGGGTGTGACCCAGTACTTC
TRBV4-2	TRBD2	few	TRBJ2-1	CASSQGLAEFNEQFF	TGTGCCAGCAGCCAAGGACTAGCGGAATTCAATGAGCAGTTCTTC
TRBV9	TRBD1	.	TRBJ2-7	CASSVRGQGISEQYF	TGTGCCAGCAGCGTCAGAGGACAGGGGATTTCCGAGCAGTACTTC
TRBV4-1	.	.	TRBJ2-1	CASSQGRGEDNEQFF	TGCGCCAGCAGCCAAGGCCGGGGTGAGGACAATGAGCAGTTCTTC
TRBV9	TRBD1	.	TRBJ2-5	CASSFAGTGAQETQYF	TGTGCCAGCAGCTTTGCCGGGACAGGGGCCCAAGAGACCCAGTACTTC
TRBV2	TRBD1	.	TRBJ1-1	CASSKDRGDTEAFF	TGTGCCAGCAGCAAGGACAGGGGGGACACTGAAGCTTTCTTT